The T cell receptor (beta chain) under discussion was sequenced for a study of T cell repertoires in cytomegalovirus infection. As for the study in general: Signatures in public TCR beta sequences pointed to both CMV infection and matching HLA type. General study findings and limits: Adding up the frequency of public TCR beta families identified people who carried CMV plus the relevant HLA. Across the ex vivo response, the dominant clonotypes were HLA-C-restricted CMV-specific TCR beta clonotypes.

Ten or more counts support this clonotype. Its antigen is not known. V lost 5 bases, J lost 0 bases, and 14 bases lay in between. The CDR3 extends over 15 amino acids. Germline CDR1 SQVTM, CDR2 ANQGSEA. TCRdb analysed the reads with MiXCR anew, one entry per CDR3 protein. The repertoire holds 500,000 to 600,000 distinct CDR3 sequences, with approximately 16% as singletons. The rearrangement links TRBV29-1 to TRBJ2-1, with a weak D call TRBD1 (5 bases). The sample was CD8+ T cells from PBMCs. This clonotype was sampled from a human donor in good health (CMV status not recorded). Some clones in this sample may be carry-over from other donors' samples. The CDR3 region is CSVKQVFSSYNEQFF. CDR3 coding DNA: TGCAGCGTTAAACAGGTCTTCAGCTCCTACAATGAGCAGTTCTTC.